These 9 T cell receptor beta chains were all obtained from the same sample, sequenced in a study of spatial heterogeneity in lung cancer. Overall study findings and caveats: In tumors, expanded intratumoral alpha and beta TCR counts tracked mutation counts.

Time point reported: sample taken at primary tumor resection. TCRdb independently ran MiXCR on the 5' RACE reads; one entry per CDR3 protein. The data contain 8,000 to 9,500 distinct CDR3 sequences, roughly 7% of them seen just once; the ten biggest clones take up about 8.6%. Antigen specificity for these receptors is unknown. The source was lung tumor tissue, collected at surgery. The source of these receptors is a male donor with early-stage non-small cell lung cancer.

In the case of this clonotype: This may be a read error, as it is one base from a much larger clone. CDR3 in amino acids: CVSSWEGTEAFF. The CDR3, as DNA: TGTGTCAGCAGCTGGGAAGGCACTGAAGCTTTCTTT. This chain uses TRBV7-9 with TRBJ1-1; no reliable D call. This CDR3 is 12 amino acids long. Germline assignment: CDR1 SEHNR and CDR2 FQNEAQ (reference sequence).

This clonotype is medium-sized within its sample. CDR3 nucleotides: TGTGCCAGTAGTTCTTCGGGATCCCTGGTCGGGGTAGGATATGGCTACACCTTC. This encodes CASSSSGSLVGVGYGYTF. The chain recombines TRBV19 with TRBJ1-2; no clear D. CDR1 and CDR2 from the germline V gene are LNHDA and SQIVND (reference sequence). Trimming shortened V by 5 bases and J by 5 bases, and 27 bases separated the two germline ends. The CDR3 runs to 18 residues.

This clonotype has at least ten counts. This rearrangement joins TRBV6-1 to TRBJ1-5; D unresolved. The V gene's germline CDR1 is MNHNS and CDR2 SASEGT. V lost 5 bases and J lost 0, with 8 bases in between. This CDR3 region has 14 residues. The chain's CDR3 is CASSRSDSNQPQHF. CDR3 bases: TGTGCCAGCAGTAGAAGCGATAGCAATCAGCCCCAGCATTTT.

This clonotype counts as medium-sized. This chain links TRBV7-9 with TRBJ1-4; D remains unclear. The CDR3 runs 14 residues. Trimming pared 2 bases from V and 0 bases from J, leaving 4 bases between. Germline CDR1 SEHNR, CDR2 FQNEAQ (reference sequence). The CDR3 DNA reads TGTGCCAGCAGCTTACAGGCAACTAATGAAAAACTGTTTTTT. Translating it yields CASSLQATNEKLFF.

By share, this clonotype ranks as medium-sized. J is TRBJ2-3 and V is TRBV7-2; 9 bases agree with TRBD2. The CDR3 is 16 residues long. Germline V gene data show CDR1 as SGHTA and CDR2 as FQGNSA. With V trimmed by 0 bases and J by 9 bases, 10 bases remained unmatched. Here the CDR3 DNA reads TGTGCCAGCAGCTTAGCGGCCGGAGCGGGAGGTGGGACGCAGTATTTT. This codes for CASSLAAGAGGGTQYF.

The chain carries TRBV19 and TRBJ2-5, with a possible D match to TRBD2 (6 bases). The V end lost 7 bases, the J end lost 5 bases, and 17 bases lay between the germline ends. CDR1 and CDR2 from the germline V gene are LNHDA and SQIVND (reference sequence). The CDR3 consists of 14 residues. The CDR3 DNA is TGTGCCAGTACCCTATCCGGGAGCGGCGAGACCCAGTACTTC. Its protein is CASTLSGSGETQYF.

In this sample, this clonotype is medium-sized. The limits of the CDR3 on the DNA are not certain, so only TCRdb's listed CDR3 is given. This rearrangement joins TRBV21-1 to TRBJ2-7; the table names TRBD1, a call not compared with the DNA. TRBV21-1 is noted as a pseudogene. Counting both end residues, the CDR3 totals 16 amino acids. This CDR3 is CASSKVGLGSPYEQYF.

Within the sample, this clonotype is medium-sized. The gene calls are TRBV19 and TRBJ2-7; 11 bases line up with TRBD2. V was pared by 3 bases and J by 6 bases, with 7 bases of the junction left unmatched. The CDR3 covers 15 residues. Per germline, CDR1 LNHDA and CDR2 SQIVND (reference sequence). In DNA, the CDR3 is TGTGCCAGTAGTATCCTGACTAGCGGGGCAGCCGAGCAGTACTTC. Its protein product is CASSILTSGAAEQYF.

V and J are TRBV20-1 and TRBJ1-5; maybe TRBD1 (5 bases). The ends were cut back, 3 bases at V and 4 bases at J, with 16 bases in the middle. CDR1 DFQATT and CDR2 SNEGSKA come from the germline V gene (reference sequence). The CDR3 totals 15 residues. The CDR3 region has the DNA TGCAGTGCTAGGATGGACACTCGGGAAAATCAGCCCCAGCATTTT. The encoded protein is CSARMDTRENQPQHF.